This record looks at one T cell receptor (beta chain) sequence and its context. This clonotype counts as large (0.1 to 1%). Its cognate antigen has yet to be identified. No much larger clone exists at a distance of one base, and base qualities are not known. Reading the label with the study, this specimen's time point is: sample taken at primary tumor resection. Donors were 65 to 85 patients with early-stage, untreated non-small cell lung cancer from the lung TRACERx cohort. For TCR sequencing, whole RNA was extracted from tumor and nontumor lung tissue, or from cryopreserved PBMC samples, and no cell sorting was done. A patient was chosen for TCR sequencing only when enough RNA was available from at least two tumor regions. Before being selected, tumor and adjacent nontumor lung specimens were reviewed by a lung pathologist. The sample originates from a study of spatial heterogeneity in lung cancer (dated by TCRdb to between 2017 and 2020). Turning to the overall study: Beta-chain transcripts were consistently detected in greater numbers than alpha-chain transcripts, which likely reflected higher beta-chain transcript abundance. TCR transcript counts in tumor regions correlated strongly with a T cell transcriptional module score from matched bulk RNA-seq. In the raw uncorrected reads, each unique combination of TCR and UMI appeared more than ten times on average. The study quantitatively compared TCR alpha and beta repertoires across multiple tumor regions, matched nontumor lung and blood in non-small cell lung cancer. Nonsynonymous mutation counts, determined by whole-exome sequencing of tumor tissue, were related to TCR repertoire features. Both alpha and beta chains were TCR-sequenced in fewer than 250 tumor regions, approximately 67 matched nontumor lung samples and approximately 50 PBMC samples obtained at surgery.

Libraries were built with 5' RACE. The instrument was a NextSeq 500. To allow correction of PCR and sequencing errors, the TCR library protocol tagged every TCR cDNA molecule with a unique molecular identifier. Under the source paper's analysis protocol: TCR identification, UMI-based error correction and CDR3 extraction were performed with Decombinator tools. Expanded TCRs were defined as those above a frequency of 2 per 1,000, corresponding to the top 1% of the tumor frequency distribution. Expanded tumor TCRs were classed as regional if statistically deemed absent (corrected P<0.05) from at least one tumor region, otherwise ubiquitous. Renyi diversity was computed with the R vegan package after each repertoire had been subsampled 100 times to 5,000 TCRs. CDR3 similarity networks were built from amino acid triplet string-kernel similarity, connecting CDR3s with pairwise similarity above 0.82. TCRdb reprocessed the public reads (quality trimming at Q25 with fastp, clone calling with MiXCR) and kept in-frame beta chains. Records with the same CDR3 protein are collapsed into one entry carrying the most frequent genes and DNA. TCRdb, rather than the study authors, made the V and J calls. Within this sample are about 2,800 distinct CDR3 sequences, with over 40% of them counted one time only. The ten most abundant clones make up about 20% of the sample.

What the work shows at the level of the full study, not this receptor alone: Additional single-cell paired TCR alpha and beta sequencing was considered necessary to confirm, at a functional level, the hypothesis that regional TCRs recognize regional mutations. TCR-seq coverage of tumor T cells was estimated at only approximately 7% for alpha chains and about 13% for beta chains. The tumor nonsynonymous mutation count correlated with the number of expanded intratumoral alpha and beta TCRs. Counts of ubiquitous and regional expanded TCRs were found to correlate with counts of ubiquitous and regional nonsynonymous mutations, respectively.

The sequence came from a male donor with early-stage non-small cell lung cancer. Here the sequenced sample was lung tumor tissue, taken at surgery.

The CDR3 protein: CASSRGTHTGSPLHF. The sequence in DNA is TGTGCCAGCAGCCGGGGAACACATACCGGCTCACCCCTCCACTTT. The chain joins TRBV11-1 to TRBJ1-6, with the D gene too uncertain to name. Based on the germline V gene (reference sequence), the CDR1 and CDR2 sequences are SGHAT and FQDESV. The CDR3 starts with the cysteine, ends with the phenylalanine, and has 15 residues. Solely the CDR3 DNA is kept, with 45 bases framed from the first base. V is clipped by 5 bases and J by 10 bases, and the sequence between their germline boundaries is 18 bases long.